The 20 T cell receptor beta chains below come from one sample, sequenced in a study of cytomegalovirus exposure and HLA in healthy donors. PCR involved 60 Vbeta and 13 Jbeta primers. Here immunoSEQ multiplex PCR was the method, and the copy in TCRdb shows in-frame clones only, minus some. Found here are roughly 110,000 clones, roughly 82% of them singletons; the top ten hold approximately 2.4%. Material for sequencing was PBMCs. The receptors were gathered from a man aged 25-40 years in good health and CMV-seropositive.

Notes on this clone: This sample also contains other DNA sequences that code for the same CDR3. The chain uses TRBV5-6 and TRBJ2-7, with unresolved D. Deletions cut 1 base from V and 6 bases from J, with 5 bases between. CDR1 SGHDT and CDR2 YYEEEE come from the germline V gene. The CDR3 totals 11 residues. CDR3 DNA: TGTGCCAGCAGCTTGACAAGCGAGCAGTACTTC. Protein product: CASSLTSEQYF.

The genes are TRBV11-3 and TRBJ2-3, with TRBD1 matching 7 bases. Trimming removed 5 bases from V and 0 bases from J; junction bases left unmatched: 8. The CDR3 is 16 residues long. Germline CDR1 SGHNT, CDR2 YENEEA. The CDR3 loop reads CASSRDSRASTDTQYF. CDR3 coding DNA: TGTGCCAGCAGCCGGGACAGCCGTGCTAGCACAGATACGCAGTATTTT.

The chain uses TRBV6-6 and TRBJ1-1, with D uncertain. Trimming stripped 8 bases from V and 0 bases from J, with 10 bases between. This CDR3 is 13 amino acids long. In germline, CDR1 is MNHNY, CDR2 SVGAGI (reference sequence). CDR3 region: CASSQVVNTEAFF. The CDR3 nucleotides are TGTGCCAGCTCTCAGGTTGTGAACACTGAAGCTTTCTTT.

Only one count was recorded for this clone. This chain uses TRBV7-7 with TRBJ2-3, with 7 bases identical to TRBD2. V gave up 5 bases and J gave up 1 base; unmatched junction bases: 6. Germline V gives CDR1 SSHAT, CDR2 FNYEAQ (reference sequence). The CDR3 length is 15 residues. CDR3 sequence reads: CASSPGREGTDTQYF. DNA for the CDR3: TGTGCCAGCAGCCCGGGGAGGGAAGGCACAGATACGCAGTATTTT.

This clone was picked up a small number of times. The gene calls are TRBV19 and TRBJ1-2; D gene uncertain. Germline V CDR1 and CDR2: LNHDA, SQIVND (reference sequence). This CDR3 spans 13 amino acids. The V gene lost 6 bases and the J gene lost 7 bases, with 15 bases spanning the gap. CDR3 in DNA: TGTGCCAGTAGCTGGCTAGTGGGGAGTGGCTACACCTTC. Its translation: CASSWLVGSGYTF.

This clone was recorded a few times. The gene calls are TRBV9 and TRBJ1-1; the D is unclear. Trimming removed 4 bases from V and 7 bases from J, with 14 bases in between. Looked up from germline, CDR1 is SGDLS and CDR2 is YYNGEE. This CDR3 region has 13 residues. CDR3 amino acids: CASSSLTGGEAFF. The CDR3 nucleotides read TGTGCCAGCAGCTCCTTGACCGGAGGTGAAGCTTTCTTT.

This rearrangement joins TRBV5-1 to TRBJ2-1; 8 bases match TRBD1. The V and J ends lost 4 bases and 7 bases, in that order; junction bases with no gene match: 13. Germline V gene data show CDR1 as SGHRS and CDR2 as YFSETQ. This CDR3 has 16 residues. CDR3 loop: CASSLTMTGVENEQFF. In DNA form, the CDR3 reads TGCGCCAGCAGCCTTACCATGACAGGGGTGGAAAATGAGCAGTTCTTC.

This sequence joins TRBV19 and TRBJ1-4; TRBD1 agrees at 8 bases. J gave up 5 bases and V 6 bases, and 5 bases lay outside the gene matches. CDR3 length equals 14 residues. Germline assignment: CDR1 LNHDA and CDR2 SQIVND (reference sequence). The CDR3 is CASRLQGGNEKLFF. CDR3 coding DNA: TGTGCCAGTAGATTACAGGGGGGAAATGAAAAACTGTTTTTT. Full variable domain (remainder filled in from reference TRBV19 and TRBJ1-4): DGGITQSPKYLFRKEGQNVTLSCEQNLNHDAMYWYRQDPGQGLRLIYYSQIVNDFQKGDIAEGYSVSREKKESFPLTVTSAQKNPTAFYLCASRLQGGNEKLFFGSGTQLSVL.

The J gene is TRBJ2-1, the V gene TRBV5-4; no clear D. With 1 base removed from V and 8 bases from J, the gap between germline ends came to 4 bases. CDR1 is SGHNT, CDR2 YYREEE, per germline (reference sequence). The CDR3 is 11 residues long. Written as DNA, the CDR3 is TGTGCCAGCAGCTTGTCCTATGAGCAGTTCTTC. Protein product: CASSLSYEQFF.

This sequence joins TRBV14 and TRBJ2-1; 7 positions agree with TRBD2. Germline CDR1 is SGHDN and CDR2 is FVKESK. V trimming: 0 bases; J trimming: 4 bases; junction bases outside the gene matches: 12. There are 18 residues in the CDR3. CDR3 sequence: CASSQEGLGRVGYNEQFF. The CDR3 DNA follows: TGTGCCAGCAGCCAAGAGGGTCTAGGGAGGGTGGGATACAATGAGCAGTTCTTC.

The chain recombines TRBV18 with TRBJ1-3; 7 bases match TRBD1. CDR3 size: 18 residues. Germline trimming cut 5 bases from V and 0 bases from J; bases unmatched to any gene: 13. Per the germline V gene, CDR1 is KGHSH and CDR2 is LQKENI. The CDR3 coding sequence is TGTGCCAGCTCAACGACCATGGGGACAGAGAGCTCTGGAAACACCATATATTTT. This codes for CASSTTMGTESSGNTIYF.

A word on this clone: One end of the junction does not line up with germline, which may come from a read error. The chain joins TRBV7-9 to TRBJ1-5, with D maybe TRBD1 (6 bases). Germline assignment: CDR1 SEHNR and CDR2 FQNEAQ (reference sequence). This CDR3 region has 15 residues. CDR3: CSSSLKGGVGQPQHF. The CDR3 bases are TGTTCCAGCAGCCTGAAGGGGGGGGTCGGTCAGCCCCAGCATTTT.

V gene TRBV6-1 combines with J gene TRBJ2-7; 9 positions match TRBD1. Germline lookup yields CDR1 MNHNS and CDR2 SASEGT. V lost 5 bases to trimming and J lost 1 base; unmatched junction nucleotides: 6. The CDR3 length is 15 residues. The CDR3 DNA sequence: TGTGCCAGCAGTTTAACAGGGGGCGAATCCTACGAGCAGTACTTC. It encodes CASSLTGGESYEQYF.

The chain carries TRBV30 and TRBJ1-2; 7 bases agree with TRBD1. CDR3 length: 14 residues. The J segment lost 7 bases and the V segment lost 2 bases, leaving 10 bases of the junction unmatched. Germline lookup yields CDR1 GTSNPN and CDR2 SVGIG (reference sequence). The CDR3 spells CAWSPLTGNIGYTF. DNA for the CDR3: TGTGCCTGGAGTCCTCTGACAGGGAACATTGGCTACACCTTC.

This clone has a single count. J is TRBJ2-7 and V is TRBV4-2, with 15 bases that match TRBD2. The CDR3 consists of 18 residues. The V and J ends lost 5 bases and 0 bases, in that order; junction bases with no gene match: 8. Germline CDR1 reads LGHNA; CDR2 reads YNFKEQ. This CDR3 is CASSYPGLAGGSSYEQYF. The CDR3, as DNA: TGTGCCAGCAGCTACCCGGGACTAGCGGGGGGCAGCTCCTACGAGCAGTACTTC.

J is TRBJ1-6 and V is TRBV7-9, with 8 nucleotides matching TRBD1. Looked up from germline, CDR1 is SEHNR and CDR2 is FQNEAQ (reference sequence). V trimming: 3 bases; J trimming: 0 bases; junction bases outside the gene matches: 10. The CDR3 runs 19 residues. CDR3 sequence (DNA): TGTGCCAGCAGCTTCGGACAGGGAATAGGGAGCTCCTATAATTCACCCCTCCACTTT. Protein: CASSFGQGIGSSYNSPLHF.

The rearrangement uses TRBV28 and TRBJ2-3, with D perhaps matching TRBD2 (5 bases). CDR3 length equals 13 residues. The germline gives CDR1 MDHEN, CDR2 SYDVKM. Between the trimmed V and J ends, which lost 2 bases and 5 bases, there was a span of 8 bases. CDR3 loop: CASSLGSGDTQYF. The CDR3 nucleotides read TGTGCCAGCAGTTTAGGGAGCGGAGATACGCAGTATTTT.

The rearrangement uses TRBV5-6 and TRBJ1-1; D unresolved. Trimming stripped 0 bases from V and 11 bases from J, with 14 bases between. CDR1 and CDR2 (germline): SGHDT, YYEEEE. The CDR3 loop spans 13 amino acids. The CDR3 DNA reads TGTGCCAGCAGCTTGGGAGCAAATCTTGAGGCTTTCTTT. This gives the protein CASSLGANLEAFF.

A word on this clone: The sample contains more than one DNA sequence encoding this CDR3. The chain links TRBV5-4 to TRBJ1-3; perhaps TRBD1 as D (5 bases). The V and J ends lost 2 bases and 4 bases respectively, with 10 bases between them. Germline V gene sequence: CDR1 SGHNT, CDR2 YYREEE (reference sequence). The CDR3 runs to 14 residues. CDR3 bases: TGTGCCAGCAGCTTATCAGGGTCCGGAAACACCATATATTTT. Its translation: CASSLSGSGNTIYF.

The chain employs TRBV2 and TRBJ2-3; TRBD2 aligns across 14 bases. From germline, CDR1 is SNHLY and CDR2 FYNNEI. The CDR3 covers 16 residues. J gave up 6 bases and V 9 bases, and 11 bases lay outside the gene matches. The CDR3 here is CASRPRLAGGRDTQYF. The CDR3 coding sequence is TGTGCCAGTCGACCCCGACTAGCGGGGGGGAGGGATACGCAGTATTTT.